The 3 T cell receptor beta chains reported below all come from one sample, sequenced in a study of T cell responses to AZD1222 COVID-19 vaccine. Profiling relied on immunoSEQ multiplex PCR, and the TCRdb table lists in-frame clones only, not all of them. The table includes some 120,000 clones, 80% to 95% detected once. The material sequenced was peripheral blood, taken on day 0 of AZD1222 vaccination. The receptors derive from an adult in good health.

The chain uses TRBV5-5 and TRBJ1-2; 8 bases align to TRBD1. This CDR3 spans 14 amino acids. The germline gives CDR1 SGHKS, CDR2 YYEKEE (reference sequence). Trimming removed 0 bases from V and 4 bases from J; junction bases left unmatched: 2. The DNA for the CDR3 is TGTGCCAGCAGCTTGGGGGGACAGGTCTATGGCTACACCTTC. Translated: CASSLGGQVYGYTF.

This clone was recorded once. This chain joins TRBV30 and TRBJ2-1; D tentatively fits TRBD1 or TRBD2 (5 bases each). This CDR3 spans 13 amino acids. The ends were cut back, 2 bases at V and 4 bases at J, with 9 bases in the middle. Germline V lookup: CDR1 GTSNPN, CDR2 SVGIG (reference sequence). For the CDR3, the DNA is TGTGCCTGGAGTCTGGGACCGTACAATGAGCAGTTCTTC. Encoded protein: CAWSLGPYNEQFF.

The CDR3 DNA reads as TGTGCCAGCAGTTTATTACGGGACAGATACAATGAGCAGTTCTTC. This translates into CASSLLRDRYNEQFF. The V call is TRBV27, the J call TRBJ2-1, with 7 bases lining up with TRBD1. In germline, CDR1 is MNHEY, CDR2 SMNVEV (reference sequence). The CDR3 has 15 residues. Trimming at V came to 1 base and at J to 4 bases, leaving 4 bases not matched to a gene.